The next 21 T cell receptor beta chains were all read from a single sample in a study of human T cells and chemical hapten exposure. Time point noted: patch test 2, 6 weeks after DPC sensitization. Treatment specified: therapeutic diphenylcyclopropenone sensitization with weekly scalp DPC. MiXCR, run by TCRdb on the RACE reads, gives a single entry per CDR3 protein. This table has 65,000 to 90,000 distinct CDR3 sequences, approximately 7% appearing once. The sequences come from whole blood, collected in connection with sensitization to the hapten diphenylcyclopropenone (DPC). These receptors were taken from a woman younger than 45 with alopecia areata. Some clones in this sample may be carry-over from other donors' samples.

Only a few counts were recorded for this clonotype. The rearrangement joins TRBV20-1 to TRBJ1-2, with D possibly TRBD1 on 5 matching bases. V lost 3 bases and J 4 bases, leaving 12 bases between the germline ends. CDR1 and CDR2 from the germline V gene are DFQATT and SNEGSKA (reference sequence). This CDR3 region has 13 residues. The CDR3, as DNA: TGCAGTGCTAGTGATTACAGGTTCTATGGCTACACCTTC. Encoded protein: CSASDYRFYGYTF.

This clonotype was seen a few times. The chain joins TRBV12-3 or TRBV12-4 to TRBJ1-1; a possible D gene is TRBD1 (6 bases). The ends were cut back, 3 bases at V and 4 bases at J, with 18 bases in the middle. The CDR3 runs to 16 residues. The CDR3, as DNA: TGTGCCAGCAGTTTCAATGGGGCGGGGGCCAGCACTGAAGCTTTCTTT. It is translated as CASSFNGAGASTEAFF.

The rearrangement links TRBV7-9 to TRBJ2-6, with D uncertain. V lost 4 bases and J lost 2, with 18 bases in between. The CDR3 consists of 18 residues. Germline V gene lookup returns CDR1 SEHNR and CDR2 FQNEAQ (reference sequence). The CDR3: CASSSPTSPTPGANVLTF. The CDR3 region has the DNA TGTGCCAGCAGCTCTCCGACATCCCCAACGCCTGGGGCCAACGTCCTGACTTTC.

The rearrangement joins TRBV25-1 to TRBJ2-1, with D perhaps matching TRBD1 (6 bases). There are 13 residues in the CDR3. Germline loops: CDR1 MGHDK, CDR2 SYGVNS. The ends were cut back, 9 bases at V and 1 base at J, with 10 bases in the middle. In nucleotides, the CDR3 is TGTGCCAGTAACAGGGAATCCTACAATGAGCAGTTCTTC. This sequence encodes CASNRESYNEQFF.

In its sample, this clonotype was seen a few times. The CDR3, as DNA: TGTGCCAGCAGTGATGGTCAGGGGGATTCTCGGAGGAACTATGGCTACACCTTC. This codes for CASSDGQGDSRRNYGYTF. The J gene is TRBJ1-2, the V gene TRBV6-1; 7 nucleotides match TRBD1. The CDR3 has 18 amino acids. V was clipped by 3 bases and J by 2 bases; unmatched bases: 15. Germline V gene data show CDR1 as MNHNS and CDR2 as SASEGT.

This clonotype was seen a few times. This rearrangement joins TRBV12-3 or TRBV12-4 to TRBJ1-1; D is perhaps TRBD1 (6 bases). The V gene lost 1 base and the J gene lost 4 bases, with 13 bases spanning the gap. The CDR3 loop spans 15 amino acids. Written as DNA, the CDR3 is TGTGCCAGCAGTTTAGGAACAGGGACATTCACTGAAGCTTTCTTT. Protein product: CASSLGTGTFTEAFF.

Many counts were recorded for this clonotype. The CDR3 region has the DNA TGCAGCGTTGATCTGGTTAGGACAGGGGAGCAGTACTTC. Encoded protein: CSVDLVRTGEQYF. This chain connects TRBV29-1 to TRBJ2-7, with 8 bases lining up with TRBD1. V lost 3 bases, J lost 7 bases, and 8 bases stayed unmatched. This CDR3 is 13 amino acids long. Germline values: CDR1 SQVTM, CDR2 ANQGSEA.

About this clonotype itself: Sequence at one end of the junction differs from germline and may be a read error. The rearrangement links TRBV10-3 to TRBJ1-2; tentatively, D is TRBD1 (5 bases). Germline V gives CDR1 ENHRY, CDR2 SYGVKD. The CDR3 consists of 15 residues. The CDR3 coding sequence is TGTGCCATCAGTGAGATGTGGGGCAGGAACTTTGGCTACACCTTC. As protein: CAISEMWGRNFGYTF.

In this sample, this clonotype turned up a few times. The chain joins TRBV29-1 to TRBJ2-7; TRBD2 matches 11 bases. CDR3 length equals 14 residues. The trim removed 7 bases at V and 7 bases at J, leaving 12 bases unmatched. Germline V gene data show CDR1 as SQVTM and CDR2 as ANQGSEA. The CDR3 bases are TGCAGCGGGACTCTAGCGGGGGGTCCTCGGGAGCAGTACTTC. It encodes CSGTLAGGPREQYF.

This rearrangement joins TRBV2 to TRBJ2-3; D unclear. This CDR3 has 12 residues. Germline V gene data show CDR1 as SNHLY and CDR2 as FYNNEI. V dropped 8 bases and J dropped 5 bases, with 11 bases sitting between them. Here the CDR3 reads CASSQYVDTQYF. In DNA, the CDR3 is TGTGCCAGCTCCCAGTATGTAGATACGCAGTATTTT. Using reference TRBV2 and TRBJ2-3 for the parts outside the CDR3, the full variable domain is EPEVTQTPSHQVTQMGQEVILRCVPISNHLYFYWYRQILGQKVEFLVSFYNNEISEKSEIFDDQFSVERPDGSNFTLKIRSTKLEDSAMYFCASSQYVDTQYFGPGTRLTVL.

The CDR3 sequence is CASSLLSGLSTDTQYF. CDR3 coding DNA: TGCGCCAGCAGCTTGTTGTCAGGGTTGAGTACAGATACGCAGTATTTT. The V and J genes are TRBV5-1 and TRBJ2-3; weak D call: TRBD1 (5 bases). From germline, CDR1 is SGHRS and CDR2 YFSETQ. This CDR3 spans 16 amino acids. Trimming took 1 base from V and 3 from J, leaving 15 bases between them.

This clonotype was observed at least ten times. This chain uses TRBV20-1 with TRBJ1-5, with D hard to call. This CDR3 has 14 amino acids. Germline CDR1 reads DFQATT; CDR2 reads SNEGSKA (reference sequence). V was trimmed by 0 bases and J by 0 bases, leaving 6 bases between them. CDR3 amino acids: CSARESASNQPQHF. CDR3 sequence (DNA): TGCAGTGCTAGAGAGTCGGCTAGCAATCAGCCCCAGCATTTT.

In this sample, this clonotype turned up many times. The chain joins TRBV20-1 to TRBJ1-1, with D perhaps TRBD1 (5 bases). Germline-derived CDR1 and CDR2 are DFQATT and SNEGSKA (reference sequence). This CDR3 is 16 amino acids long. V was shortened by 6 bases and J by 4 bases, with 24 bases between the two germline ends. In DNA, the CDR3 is TGCAGTGCCATCCCGCCGGGGGGGGTTAGGAGCACTGAAGCTTTCTTT. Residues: CSAIPPGGVRSTEAFF.

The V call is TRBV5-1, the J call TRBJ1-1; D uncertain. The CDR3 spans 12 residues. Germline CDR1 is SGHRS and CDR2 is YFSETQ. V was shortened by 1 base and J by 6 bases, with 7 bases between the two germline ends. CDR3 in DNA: TGCGCCAGCAGCTTGTCGGACTCTGAAGCTTTCTTT. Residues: CASSLSDSEAFF. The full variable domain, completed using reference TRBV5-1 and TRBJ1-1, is KAGVTQTPRYLIKTRGQQVTLSCSPISGHRSVSWYQQTPGQGLQFLFEYFSETQRNKGNFPGRFSGRQFSNSRSEMNVSTLELGDSALYLCASSLSDSEAFFGQGTRLTVV.

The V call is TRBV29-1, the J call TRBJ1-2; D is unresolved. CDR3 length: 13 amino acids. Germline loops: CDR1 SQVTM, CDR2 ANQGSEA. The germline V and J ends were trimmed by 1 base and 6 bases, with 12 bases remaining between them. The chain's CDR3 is CSVEGSAGHGYTF. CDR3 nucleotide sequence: TGCAGCGTTGAAGGGTCGGCGGGCCATGGCTACACCTTC.

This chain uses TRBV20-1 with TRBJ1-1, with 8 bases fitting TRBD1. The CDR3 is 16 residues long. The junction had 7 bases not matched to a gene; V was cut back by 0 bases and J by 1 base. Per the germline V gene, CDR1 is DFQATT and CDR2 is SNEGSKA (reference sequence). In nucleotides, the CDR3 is TGCAGTGCTAGAGATCTAGGGACAGGAAAGAACACTGAAGCTTTCTTT. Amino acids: CSARDLGTGKNTEAFF.

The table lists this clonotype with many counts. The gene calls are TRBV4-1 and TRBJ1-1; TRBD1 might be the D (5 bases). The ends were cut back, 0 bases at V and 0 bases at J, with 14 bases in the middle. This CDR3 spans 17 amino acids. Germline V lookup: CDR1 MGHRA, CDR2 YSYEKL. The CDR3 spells CASSQDRGVTLNTEAFF. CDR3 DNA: TGCGCCAGCAGCCAAGATAGGGGAGTAACTCTGAACACTGAAGCTTTCTTT.

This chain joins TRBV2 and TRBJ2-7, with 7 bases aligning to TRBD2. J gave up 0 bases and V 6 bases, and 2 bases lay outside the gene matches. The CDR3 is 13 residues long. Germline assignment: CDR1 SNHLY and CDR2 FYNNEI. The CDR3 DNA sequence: TGTGCCAGCAGCCGGGACTACTCCTACGAGCAGTACTTC. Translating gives CASSRDYSYEQYF.

CDR3 sequence (DNA): TGCAGTGCTAGAGTTGATCCTAGCAACTACGAGCAGTACTTC. It is translated as CSARVDPSNYEQYF. This rearrangement joins TRBV20-1 to TRBJ2-7; D may be TRBD2 (5 bases). Between the trimmed V and J ends, which lost 1 base and 3 bases, there was a span of 13 bases. This CDR3 contains 14 residues. The V gene's germline CDR1 is DFQATT and CDR2 SNEGSKA (reference sequence).

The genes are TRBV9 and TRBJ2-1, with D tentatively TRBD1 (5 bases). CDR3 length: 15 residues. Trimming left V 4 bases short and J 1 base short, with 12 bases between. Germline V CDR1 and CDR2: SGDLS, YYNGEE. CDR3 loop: CASSPTDFSYNEQFF. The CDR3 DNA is TGTGCCAGCAGCCCGACAGATTTTTCCTACAATGAGCAGTTCTTC.

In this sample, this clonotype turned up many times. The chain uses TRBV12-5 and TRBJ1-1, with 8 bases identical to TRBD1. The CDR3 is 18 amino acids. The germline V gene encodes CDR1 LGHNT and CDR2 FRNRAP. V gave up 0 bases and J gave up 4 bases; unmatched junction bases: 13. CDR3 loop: CASGLVLEVRTGSTEAFF. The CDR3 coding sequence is TGTGCTAGTGGTTTGGTACTGGAGGTTCGGACAGGGAGCACTGAAGCTTTCTTT.